This T cell receptor beta chain originates from a study of blood T cell repertoires in COVID-19. Overall study context: The study drew acute and convalescent COVID-19 samples from the United States, Italy and Spain.

Which cohort a participant joined came from the clinical history participants gave. Clones were sequenced by immunoSEQ multiplex PCR, and TCRdb holds only the in-frame ones, with some missing. Among under 250,000 clones listed, approximately 90% were seen once. V lost 3 bases and J lost 5, with 8 bases in between. Germline CDR1 KGHSH, CDR2 LQKENI. This CDR3 has 12 residues. The chain links TRBV18 to TRBJ2-7; D perhaps matches TRBD2 (6 bases). The sequencing input was PBMCs or T cells enriched from blood (not recorded which). The receptor comes from a woman aged 18-29 years in a cohort exposed to, infected with or recovered from COVID-19 (not recorded which). The CDR3 nucleotides are TGTGCCAGCTCACCGGGGGGAGACGAGCAGTACTTC. Translation gives CASSPGGDEQYF.